What follows are 8 T cell receptor beta chains derived from one specimen sequenced in a study of cytomegalovirus exposure and HLA in healthy donors. Both 60 Vbeta primers and 13 Jbeta primers went into the PCR. TCRdb's table, derived via immunoSEQ multiplex PCR, lists solely in-frame clones and lacks some. Listed are 100,000 to 150,000 clones; about 2.7% falls within the top ten. Sequencing input: PBMCs. The source is a man younger than 45 in good health and CMV-seronegative.

DNA for the CDR3: TGTGCCAGCAGCTTCGCCGGGACTCTCCGCACAGATACGCAGTATTTT. Its protein is CASSFAGTLRTDTQYF. The chain is built from TRBV5-4 and TRBJ2-3; D may be TRBD2 (6 bases). The germline V gene encodes CDR1 SGHNT and CDR2 YYREEE (reference sequence). This CDR3 spans 16 amino acids. The germline V and J ends were trimmed by 2 bases and 1 base, with 14 bases remaining between them. Filled out from reference TRBV5-4 and TRBJ2-3, the complete variable domain reads ETGVTQSPTHLIKTRGQQVTLRCSSQSGHNTVSWYQQALGQGPQFIFQYYREEENGRGNFPPRFSGLQFPNYSSELNVNALELDDSALYLCASSFAGTLRTDTQYFGPGTRLTVL.

The rearrangement joins TRBV7-2 to TRBJ2-7; TRBD1 might be the D (5 bases). V gave up 2 bases and J gave up 2 bases, with 10 bases separating them. This CDR3 comprises 14 residues. The germline V gene encodes CDR1 SGHTA and CDR2 FQGNSA. The CDR3 region has the DNA TGTGCCAGCAGCTTAATCAGGGTGCCCTACGAGCAGTACTTC. Translating it yields CASSLIRVPYEQYF.

The CDR3 is CASSPDRPYEQYF. The CDR3 coding sequence is TGTGCCAGCAGCCCGGACAGACCCTACGAGCAGTACTTC. The rearrangement uses TRBV28 and TRBJ2-7, with D possibly being TRBD1 (6 bases). V was cut by 6 bases and J by 2 bases, with 11 bases left in between. This CDR3 comprises 13 residues. Germline CDR1 MDHEN, CDR2 SYDVKM.

This chain connects TRBV7-8 to TRBJ1-5, with a weak D call TRBD1 (6 bases). The CDR3 is made up of 14 amino acids. Germline CDR1 and CDR2: SGHVS and FQNEAQ. The germline V and J ends were trimmed by 5 bases and 3 bases, with 11 bases remaining between them. This chain's CDR3 is CASSPGQINQPQHF. The CDR3 DNA follows: TGTGCCAGCAGCCCAGGACAGATCAATCAGCCCCAGCATTTT.

V usage is TRBV5-1 and J usage is TRBJ2-7; 9 bases align to TRBD2. V gave up 4 bases and J gave up 3 bases; unmatched junction bases: 5. The CDR3 sequence is 14 residues long. Germline values: CDR1 SGHRS, CDR2 YFSETQ. Written as DNA, the CDR3 is TGCGCCAGCAGCGGTAGCGGGGGCCTCTACGAGCAGTACTTC. It yields the protein CASSGSGGLYEQYF. Full variable domain (remainder filled in from reference TRBV5-1 and TRBJ2-7): KAGVTQTPRYLIKTRGQQVTLSCSPISGHRSVSWYQQTPGQGLQFLFEYFSETQRNKGNFPGRFSGRQFSNSRSEMNVSTLELGDSALYLCASSGSGGLYEQYFGPGTRLTVT.

The chain employs TRBV19 and TRBJ2-7, with 13 bases identical to TRBD2. Looked up from germline, CDR1 is LNHDA and CDR2 is SQIVND (reference sequence). V lost 5 bases to trimming and J lost 3 bases; unmatched junction nucleotides: 4. The CDR3 loop spans 15 amino acids. The CDR3 DNA follows: TGTGCCAGTAGTCTGGGACTAGCGGGGATCTACGAGCAGTACTTC. This sequence encodes CASSLGLAGIYEQYF.

The chain has TRBV30 and TRBJ2-3; 10 nucleotides match TRBD2. Germline V lookup: CDR1 GTSNPN, CDR2 SVGIG (reference sequence). V lost 0 bases to trimming and J lost 6 bases; unmatched junction nucleotides: 3. The CDR3 is made up of 14 amino acids. CDR3 sequence (DNA): TGTGCCTGGAGTGTACAAGCGGGAGGGGATACGCAGTATTTT. It encodes CAWSVQAGGDTQYF. The full variable domain, its missing parts supplied by reference TRBV30 and TRBJ2-3, is SQTIHQWPATLVQPVGSPLSLECTVEGTSNPNLYWYRQAAGRGLQLLFYSVGIGQISSEVPQNLSASRPQDRQFILSSKKLLLSDSGFYLCAWSVQAGGDTQYFGPGTRLTVL.

The chain uses TRBV7-2 and TRBJ1-2; weak D call: TRBD1 (5 bases). Germline CDR1 reads SGHTA; CDR2 reads FQGNSA. The CDR3 totals 16 residues. Trimming took off 0 bases at V and 7 bases at J, with 18 bases between the two ends. The CDR3 nucleotides are TGTGCCAGCAGCTTAGCGATGGGGCAGGGCTGGCGTGGCTACACCTTC. Amino acid sequence: CASSLAMGQGWRGYTF.